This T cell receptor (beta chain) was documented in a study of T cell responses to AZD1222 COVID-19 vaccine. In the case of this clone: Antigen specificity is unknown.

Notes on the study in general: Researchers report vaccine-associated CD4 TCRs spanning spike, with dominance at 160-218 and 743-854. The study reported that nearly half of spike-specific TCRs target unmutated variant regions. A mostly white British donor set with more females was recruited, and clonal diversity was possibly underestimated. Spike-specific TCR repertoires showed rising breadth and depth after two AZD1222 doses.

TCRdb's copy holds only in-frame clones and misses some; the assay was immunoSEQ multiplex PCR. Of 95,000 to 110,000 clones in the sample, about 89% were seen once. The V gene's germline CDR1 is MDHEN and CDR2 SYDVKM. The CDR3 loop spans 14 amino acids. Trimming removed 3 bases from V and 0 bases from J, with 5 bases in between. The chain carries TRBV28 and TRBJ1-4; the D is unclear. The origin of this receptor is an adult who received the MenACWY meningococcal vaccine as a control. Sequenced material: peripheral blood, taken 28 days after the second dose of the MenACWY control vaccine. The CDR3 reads CASSFIATNEKLFF. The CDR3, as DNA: TGTGCCAGCAGTTTTATTGCAACTAATGAAAAACTGTTTTTT. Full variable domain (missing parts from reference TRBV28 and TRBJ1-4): DVKVTQSSRYLVKRTGEKVFLECVQDMDHENMFWYRQDPGLGLRLIYFSYDVKMKEKGDIPEGYSVSREKKERFSLILESASTNQTSMYLCASSFIATNEKLFFGSGTQLSVL.